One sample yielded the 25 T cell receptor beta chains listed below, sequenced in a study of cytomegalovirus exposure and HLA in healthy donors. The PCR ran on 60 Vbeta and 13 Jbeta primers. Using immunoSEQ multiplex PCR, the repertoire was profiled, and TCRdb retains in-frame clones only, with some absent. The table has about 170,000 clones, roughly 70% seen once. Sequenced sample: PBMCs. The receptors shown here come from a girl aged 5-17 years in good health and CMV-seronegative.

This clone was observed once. The CDR3 is CASSYGSGGPDTQYF. The CDR3 nucleotides are TGTGCCAGCAGTTACGGGTCGGGGGGGCCGGATACGCAGTATTTT. This chain uses TRBV6-5 with TRBJ2-3; TRBD2 matches 8 bases. The V segment lost 2 bases and the J segment 6 bases; nucleotides outside the gene matches: 7. CDR1 and CDR2 (germline): MNHEY, SVGAGI. This CDR3 is built from 15 residues.

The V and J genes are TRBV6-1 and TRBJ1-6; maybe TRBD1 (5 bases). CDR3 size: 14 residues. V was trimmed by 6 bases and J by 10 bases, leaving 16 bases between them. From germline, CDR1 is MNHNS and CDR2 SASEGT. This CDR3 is CASSLTEDESPLHF. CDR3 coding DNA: TGTGCCAGCAGCCTGACAGAGGATGAGTCACCCCTCCACTTT.

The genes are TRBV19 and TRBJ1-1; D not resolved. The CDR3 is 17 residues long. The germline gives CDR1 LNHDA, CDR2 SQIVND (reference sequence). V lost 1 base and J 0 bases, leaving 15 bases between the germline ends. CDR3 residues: CASSIVDLYSLNTEAFF. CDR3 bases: TGTGCCAGTAGTATAGTCGATCTTTACAGCTTGAACACTGAAGCTTTCTTT.

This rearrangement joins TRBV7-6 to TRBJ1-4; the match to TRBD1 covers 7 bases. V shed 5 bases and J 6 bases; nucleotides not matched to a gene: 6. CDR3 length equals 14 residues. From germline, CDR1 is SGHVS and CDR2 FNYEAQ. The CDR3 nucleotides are TGTGCCAGCAGCCTAGGACAGGACTATGAAAAACTGTTTTTT. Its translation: CASSLGQDYEKLFF.

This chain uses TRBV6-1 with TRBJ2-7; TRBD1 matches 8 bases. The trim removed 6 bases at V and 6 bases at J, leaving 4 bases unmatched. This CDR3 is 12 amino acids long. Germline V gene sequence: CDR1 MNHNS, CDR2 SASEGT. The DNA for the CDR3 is TGTGCCAGCAGAAGGACAGGGCCCGAGCAGTACTTC. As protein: CASRRTGPEQYF.

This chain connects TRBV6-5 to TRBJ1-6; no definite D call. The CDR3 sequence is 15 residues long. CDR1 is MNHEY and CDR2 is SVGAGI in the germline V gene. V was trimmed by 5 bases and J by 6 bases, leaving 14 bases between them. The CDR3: CASSATPGINSPLHF. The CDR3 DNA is TGTGCCAGCAGTGCGACACCGGGGATTAATTCACCCCTCCACTTT.

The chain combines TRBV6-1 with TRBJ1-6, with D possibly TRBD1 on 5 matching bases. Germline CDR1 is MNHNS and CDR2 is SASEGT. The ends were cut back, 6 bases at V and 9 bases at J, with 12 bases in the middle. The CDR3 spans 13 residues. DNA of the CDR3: TGTGCCAGCAGGGGACTTATCCTTTCACCCCTCCACTTT. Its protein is CASRGLILSPLHF.

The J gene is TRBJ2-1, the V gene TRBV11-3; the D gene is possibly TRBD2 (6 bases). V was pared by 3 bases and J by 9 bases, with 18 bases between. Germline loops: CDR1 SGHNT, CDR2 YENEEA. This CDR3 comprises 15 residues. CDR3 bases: TGTGCCAGCAGCTTCGGCGAGACTAGTTTCCGTGAGCAGTTCTTC. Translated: CASSFGETSFREQFF. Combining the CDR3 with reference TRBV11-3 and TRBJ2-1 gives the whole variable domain EAGVVQSPRYKIIEKKQPVAFWCNPISGHNTLYWYLQNLGQGPELLIRYENEEAVDDSQLPKDRFSAERLKGVDSTLKIQPAELGDSAVYLCASSFGETSFREQFFGPGTRLTVL.

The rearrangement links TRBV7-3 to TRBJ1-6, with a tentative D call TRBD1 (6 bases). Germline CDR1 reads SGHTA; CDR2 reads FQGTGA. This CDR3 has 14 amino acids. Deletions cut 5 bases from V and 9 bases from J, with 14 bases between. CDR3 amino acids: CASSPGAGGSPLHF. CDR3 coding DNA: TGTGCCAGCAGCCCAGGGGCTGGGGGTTCACCCCTCCACTTT.

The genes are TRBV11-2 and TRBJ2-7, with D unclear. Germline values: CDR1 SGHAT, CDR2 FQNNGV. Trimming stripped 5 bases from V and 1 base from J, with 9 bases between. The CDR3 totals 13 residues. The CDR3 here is CASSRDTSYEQYF. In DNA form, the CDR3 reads TGTGCCAGCAGCCGCGACACGTCCTACGAGCAGTACTTC.

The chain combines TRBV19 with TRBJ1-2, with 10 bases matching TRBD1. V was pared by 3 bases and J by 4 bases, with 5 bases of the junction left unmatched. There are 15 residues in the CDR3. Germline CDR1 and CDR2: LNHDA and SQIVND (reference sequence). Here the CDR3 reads CASSIRTGGSYGYTF. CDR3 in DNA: TGTGCCAGTAGTATCCGGACAGGGGGTAGCTATGGCTACACCTTC.

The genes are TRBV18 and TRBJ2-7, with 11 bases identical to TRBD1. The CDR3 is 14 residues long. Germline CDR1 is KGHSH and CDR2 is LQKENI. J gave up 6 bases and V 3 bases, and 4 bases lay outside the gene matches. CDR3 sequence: CASSPQDRGPEQYF. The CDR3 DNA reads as TGTGCCAGCTCACCCCAGGACAGGGGGCCCGAGCAGTACTTC. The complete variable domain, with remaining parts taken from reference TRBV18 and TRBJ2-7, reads NAGVMQNPRHLVRRRGQEARLRCSPMKGHSHVYWYRQLPEEGLKFMVYLQKENIIDESGMPKERFSAEFPKEGPSILRIQQVVRGDSAAYFCASSPQDRGPEQYFGPGTRLTVT.

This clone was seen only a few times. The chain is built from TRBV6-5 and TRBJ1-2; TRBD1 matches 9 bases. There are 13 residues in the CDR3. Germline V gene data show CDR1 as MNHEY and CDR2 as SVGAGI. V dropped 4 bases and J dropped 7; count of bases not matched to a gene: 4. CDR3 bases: TGTGCCAGCAGTTTGAGGGACAGGGCTGGCTACACCTTC. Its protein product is CASSLRDRAGYTF.

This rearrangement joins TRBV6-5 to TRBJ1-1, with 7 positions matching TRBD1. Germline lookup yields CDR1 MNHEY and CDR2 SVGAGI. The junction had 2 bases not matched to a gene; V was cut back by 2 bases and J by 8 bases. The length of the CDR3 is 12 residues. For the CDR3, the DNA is TGTGCCAGCAGTTACATGGGACAGGAAGCTTTCTTT. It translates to CASSYMGQEAFF.

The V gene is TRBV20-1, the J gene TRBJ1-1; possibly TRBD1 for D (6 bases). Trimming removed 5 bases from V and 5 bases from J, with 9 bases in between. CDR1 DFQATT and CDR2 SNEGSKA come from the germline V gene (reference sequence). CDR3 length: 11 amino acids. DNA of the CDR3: TGCAGTGCTTACGGACAGACTGAAGCTTTCTTT. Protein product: CSAYGQTEAFF.

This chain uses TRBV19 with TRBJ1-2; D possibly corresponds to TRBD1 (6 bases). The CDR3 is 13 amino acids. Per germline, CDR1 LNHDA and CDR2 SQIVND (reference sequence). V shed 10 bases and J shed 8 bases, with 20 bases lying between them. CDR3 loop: CATPGGGFEGYTF. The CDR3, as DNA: TGTGCCACTCCTGGGGGCGGATTCGAGGGCTACACCTTC.

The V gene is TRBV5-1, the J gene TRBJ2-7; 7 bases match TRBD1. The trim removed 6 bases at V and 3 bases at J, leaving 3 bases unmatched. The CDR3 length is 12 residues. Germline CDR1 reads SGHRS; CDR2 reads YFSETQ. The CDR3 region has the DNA TGCGCCAGCACAGACAGGGACTACGAGCAGTACTTC. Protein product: CASTDRDYEQYF.

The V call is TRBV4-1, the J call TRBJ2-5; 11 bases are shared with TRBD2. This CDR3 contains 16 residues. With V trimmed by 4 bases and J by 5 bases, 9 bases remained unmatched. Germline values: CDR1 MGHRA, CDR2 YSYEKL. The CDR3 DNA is TGCGCCAGCAGCCTTCTACTAGCGGGGGCACTGGAGACCCAGTACTTC. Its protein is CASSLLLAGALETQYF.

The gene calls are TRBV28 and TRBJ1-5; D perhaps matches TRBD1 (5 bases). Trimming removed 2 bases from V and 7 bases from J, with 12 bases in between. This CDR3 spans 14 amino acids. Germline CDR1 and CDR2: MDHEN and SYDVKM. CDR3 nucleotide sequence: TGTGCCAGCAGTTTAGCGTCAGGGCAGCAGCCCCAGCATTTT. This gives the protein CASSLASGQQPQHF.

CDR3 nucleotide sequence: TGTGCCAGCAGTTTCCGACTAGCGGGGGGGCAAGAGACCCAGTACTTC. It specifies CASSFRLAGGQETQYF. This rearrangement joins TRBV6-5 to TRBJ2-5; TRBD2 matches 14 bases. The V segment lost 4 bases and the J segment 2 bases; nucleotides outside the gene matches: 3. This CDR3 has 16 amino acids. Germline CDR1 MNHEY, CDR2 SVGAGI.

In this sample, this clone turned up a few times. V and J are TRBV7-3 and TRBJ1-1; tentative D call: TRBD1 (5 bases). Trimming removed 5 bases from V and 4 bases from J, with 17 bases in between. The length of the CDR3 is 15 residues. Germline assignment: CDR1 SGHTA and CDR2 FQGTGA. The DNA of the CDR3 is TGTGCCAGCAGCCCCCACGGGGGGGATCCCACTGAAGCTTTCTTT. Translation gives CASSPHGGDPTEAFF.

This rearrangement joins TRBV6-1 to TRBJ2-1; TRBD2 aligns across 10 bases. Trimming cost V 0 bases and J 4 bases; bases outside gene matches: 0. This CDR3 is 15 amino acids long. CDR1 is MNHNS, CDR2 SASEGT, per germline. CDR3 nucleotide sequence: TGTGCCAGCAGTGAAGCTAGCGGGGGGTACAATGAGCAGTTCTTC. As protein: CASSEASGGYNEQFF.

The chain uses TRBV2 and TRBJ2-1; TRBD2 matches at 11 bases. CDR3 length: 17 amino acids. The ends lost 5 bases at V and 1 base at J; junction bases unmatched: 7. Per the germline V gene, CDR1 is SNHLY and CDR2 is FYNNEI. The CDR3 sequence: CASSLRLAGGSYNEQFF. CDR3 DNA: TGTGCCAGCAGTTTAAGGCTAGCGGGGGGTTCCTACAATGAGCAGTTCTTC. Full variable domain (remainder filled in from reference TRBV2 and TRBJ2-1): EPEVTQTPSHQVTQMGQEVILRCVPISNHLYFYWYRQILGQKVEFLVSFYNNEISEKSEIFDDQFSVERPDGSNFTLKIRSTKLEDSAMYFCASSLRLAGGSYNEQFFGPGTRLTVL.

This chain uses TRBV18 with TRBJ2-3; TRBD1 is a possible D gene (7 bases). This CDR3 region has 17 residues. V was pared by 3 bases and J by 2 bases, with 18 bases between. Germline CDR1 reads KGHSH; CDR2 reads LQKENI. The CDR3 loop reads CASSPLRGASYTDTQYF. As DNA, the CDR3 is TGTGCCAGCTCACCCCTCAGGGGGGCCTCCTACACAGATACGCAGTATTTT.

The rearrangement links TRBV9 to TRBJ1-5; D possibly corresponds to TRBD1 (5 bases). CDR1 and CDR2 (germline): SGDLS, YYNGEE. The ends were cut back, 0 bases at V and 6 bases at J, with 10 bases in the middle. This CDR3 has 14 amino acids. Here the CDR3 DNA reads TGTGCCAGCAGCGTAGGCGGGGCCAGTCAGCCCCAGCATTTT. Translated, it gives CASSVGGASQPQHF.